The present T cell receptor beta chain was sequenced within a study of cytotoxic CD8 clonotypes in ibrutinib-treated CLL. Study results and caveats: Clonotypes that were public were uncommon, and they contracted or stayed stable on treatment.

This clone appeared a few times. Its antigen is unknown. Per the germline V gene, CDR1 is SGHVS and CDR2 is FNYEAQ. CDR3 length: 15 residues. Trimming took 4 bases from V and 13 from J, leaving 20 bases between them. Clones were sequenced by immunoSEQ multiplex PCR, and TCRdb holds only the in-frame ones, with some missing. The table records fewer than 25,000 clones, roughly 70% of them present only once. The V gene is TRBV7-6, the J gene TRBJ1-6, with D possibly being TRBD1 (5 bases). This specimen consisted of PBMCs, obtained after 24 months of ibrutinib treatment. The clonotype originates from a human donor with chronic lymphocytic leukemia. The DNA for the CDR3 is TGTGCCAGCAGCTCCCGAGCGGCCCCCAGGGAGCCCCTCCACTTT. Translation: CASSSRAAPREPLHF.